These 7 T cell receptor beta chains came from one sample sequenced in a study of T cell repertoires in ileal Crohn's disease. Here immunoSEQ multiplex PCR was the method, and the copy in TCRdb shows in-frame clones only, minus some. This table has 15,000 to 20,000 clones, 72% appearing once. Material for sequencing was ileal tissue. The receptors shown here come from an adult with Crohn's disease.

The V and J genes are TRBV12-5 and TRBJ1-5, with D possibly matching TRBD1 (6 bases). The V gene's germline CDR1 is LGHNT and CDR2 FRNRAP. V was trimmed by 7 bases and J by 2 bases, leaving 15 bases between them. The CDR3 consists of 15 residues. The CDR3 is CASAAQGLGNQPQHF. In nucleotides, the CDR3 is TGTGCTAGTGCTGCCCAGGGGTTAGGCAATCAGCCCCAGCATTTT.

The genes are TRBV18 and TRBJ2-2; the match to TRBD1 covers 8 bases. CDR1 is KGHSH and CDR2 is LQKENI in the germline V gene. V gave up 2 bases and J gave up 2 bases; unmatched junction bases: 1. CDR3 length: 15 residues. CDR3 amino acids: CASSPGTGNTGELFF. The CDR3 nucleotides read TGTGCCAGCTCACCAGGGACAGGAAACACCGGGGAGCTGTTTTTT.

This chain links TRBV7-6 with TRBJ1-4, with D perhaps TRBD1 (5 bases). Germline loops: CDR1 SGHVS, CDR2 FNYEAQ. This CDR3 spans 12 amino acids. V was shortened by 2 bases and J by 7 bases, with 5 bases between the two germline ends. The CDR3 reads CASSLQGEKLFF. The CDR3 nucleotides are TGTGCCAGCAGCTTACAGGGTGAAAAACTGTTTTTT. Based on the CDR3 plus reference TRBV7-6 and TRBJ1-4, the full variable domain is GAGVSQSPRYKVTKRGQDVALRCDPISGHVSLYWYRQALGQGPEFLTYFNYEAQQDKSGLPNDRFSAERPEGSISTLTIQRTEQRDSAMYRCASSLQGEKLFFGSGTQLSVL.

The chain recombines TRBV29-1 with TRBJ2-7; D is possibly TRBD1 (6 bases). Germline-derived CDR1 and CDR2 are SQVTM and ANQGSEA. V was cut by 7 bases and J by 1 base, with 20 bases left in between. This CDR3 has 15 amino acids. The CDR3 sequence: CSAVGGSQSSYEQYF. In DNA form, the CDR3 reads TGCAGCGCAGTAGGGGGATCTCAGAGTTCCTACGAGCAGTACTTC.

The chain joins TRBV27 to TRBJ1-5; the D is unclear. The V and J ends lost 2 bases and 3 bases respectively, with 8 bases between them. Germline CDR1 reads MNHEY; CDR2 reads SMNVEV (reference sequence). The length of the CDR3 is 14 residues. As DNA, the CDR3 is TGTGCCAGCAGTTTAACGGTGTACAATCAGCCCCAGCATTTT. It codes for CASSLTVYNQPQHF.

This clone was seen more than once but under ten times. A read error may produce the germline difference seen at one junction end. The genes are TRBV5-4 and TRBJ2-1, with 9 bases matching TRBD2. The CDR3 consists of 16 residues. CDR1 and CDR2 from the germline V gene are SGHNT and YYREEE (reference sequence). The CDR3 reads CASRLESGTSSNEQFF. The CDR3 bases are TGTGCCAGCAGGTTGGAATCCGGGACTAGCTCCAATGAGCAGTTCTTC.

The chain couples TRBV2 to TRBJ1-1, with 9 bases lining up with TRBD1. The germline gives CDR1 SNHLY, CDR2 FYNNEI. The CDR3 covers 14 residues. J lost 4 bases, V lost 6 bases, and 6 bases had no gene match. CDR3 protein: CASRTQGAGTEAFF. DNA of the CDR3: TGTGCCAGCAGGACACAGGGGGCCGGCACTGAAGCTTTCTTT. The full variable domain, its missing parts supplied by reference TRBV2 and TRBJ1-1, is EPEVTQTPSHQVTQMGQEVILRCVPISNHLYFYWYRQILGQKVEFLVSFYNNEISEKSEIFDDQFSVERPDGSNFTLKIRSTKLEDSAMYFCASRTQGAGTEAFFGQGTRLTVV.